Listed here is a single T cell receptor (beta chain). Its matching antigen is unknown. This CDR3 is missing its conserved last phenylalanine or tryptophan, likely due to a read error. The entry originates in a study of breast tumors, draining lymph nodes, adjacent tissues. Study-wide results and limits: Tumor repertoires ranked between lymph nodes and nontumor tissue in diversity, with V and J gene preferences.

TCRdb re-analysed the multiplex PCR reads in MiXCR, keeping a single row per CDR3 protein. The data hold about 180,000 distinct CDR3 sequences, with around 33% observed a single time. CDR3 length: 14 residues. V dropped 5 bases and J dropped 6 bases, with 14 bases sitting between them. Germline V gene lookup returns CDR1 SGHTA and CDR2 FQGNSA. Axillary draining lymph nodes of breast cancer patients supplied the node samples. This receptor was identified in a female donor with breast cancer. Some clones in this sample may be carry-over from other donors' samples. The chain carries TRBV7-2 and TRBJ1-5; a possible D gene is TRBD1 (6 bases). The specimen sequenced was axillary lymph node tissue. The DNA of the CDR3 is TGTGCCAGCAGCCTTACACAGGGAATTCAGCCCCAGCATCTT. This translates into CASSLTQGIQPQHL.